Shown below are 3 T cell receptor beta chains from a single sample sequenced in a study of blood T cell repertoires in COVID-19. Clones were read by immunoSEQ multiplex PCR, and TCRdb kept only the in-frame ones, dropping some. Among about 210,000 clones, around 86% were seen once, and the ten largest hold 8.5% to 10%. The sample taken for sequencing was PBMCs or T cells enriched from blood (not recorded which). The receptor source for this set is a woman in her 50s with acute COVID-19.

The chain recombines TRBV19 with TRBJ2-1, with D possibly matching TRBD1 (6 bases). There are 14 residues in the CDR3. The V end lost 0 bases, the J end lost 7 bases, and 10 bases lay between the germline ends. Germline V CDR1 and CDR2: LNHDA, SQIVND (reference sequence). CDR3 amino acids: CASSIDPGANEQFF. As DNA, the CDR3 is TGTGCCAGTAGTATAGACCCAGGGGCGAATGAGCAGTTCTTC.

The chain recombines TRBV23-1 with TRBJ1-1; no clear D gene. TRBV23-1 is an open reading frame, and its role is uncertain. This CDR3 spans 15 amino acids. The V gene lost 0 bases and the J gene lost 5 bases, with 13 bases spanning the gap. The CDR3 loop is CASSQSKGRGTEAFF. The CDR3 DNA reads as TGCGCCAGCAGTCAATCGAAAGGTCGCGGAACTGAAGCTTTCTTT.

V is TRBV6-2 or TRBV6-3 and J is TRBJ1-5; 8 bases align to TRBD1. The CDR3 has 14 residues. J was trimmed by 7 bases and V by 4 bases; bases with no gene match: 6. The germline gives CDR1 MNHEY, CDR2 SVGEGT. The CDR3 DNA reads as TGTGCCAGCAGTTTTCGGACAGGGTTGCAGCCCCAGCATTTT. Amino acid sequence: CASSFRTGLQPQHF.